Listed here are 6 T cell receptor beta chains from one sample, sequenced in a study of Graves' ophthalmopathy and Graves' hyperthyroidism. The sequenced template was RNA, covering the TCR beta CDR3 region. First-round RT-PCR used HTBI primers; second-round multiplex PCR followed. Each CDR3 protein gets one entry after TCRdb re-called the multiplex PCR reads with MiXCR. This sample has some 160,000 distinct CDR3 sequences, with about two fifths found just once. The sample was peripheral blood. These receptors originate from a young man with Graves' ophthalmopathy.

The rearrangement links TRBV12-3 or TRBV12-4 to TRBJ2-7, with 10 bases aligning to TRBD1. V was pared by 4 bases and J by 3 bases, with 6 bases of the junction left unmatched. There are 15 residues in the CDR3. The CDR3 spells CASSSSGTGDYEQYF. CDR3 bases: TGTGCCAGCAGTTCTTCCGGGACAGGGGACTACGAGCAGTACTTC.

The rearrangement joins TRBV28 to TRBJ2-6; D call uncertain. The germline CDR1 and CDR2 sequences are MDHEN and SYDVKM. There are 14 residues in the CDR3. Trimming left V 10 bases short and J 0 bases short, with 10 bases between. The DNA of the CDR3 is TGTGCCACCACAGTAATCTCTGGGGCCAACGTCCTGACTTTC. It yields the protein CATTVISGANVLTF.

The chain carries TRBV6-1 and TRBJ2-7; TRBD2 matches 8 bases. The CDR3 loop spans 15 amino acids. V was clipped by 6 bases and J by 3 bases; unmatched bases: 10. Germline V lookup: CDR1 MNHNS, CDR2 SASEGT. The CDR3 coding sequence is TGTGCCAGCAGAGAAACGGGACTAGGTGGCTACGAGCAGTACTTC. Protein product: CASRETGLGGYEQYF.

The sample holds many counts of this clonotype. The CDR3 is CRRVGGRRNQPQHF. The DNA for the CDR3 is TGCAGAAGGGTAGGGGGACGGCGCAATCAGCCCCAGCATTTT. The chain has TRBV29-1 and TRBJ1-5, with a possible D match to TRBD1 (6 bases). The CDR3 length is 14 residues. In germline, CDR1 is SQVTM, CDR2 ANQGSEA.

This rearrangement joins TRBV12-3 or TRBV12-4 to TRBJ2-7; D uncertain. With 4 bases removed from V and 7 bases from J, the gap between germline ends came to 8 bases. This CDR3 region has 11 residues. Here the CDR3 reads CASSSASEQYF. CDR3 bases: TGTGCCAGCAGTTCGGCATCAGAGCAGTACTTC.

V is TRBV6-1 and J is TRBJ1-2; tentative D call: TRBD1 (6 bases). This CDR3 has 15 amino acids. Trimming removed 6 bases from V and 2 bases from J, with 16 bases in between. The germline CDR1 and CDR2 sequences are MNHNS and SASEGT. CDR3 residues: CASSHAGGSNYGYTF. The CDR3 DNA follows: TGTGCCAGCAGCCACGCGGGGGGCTCCAACTATGGCTACACCTTC.